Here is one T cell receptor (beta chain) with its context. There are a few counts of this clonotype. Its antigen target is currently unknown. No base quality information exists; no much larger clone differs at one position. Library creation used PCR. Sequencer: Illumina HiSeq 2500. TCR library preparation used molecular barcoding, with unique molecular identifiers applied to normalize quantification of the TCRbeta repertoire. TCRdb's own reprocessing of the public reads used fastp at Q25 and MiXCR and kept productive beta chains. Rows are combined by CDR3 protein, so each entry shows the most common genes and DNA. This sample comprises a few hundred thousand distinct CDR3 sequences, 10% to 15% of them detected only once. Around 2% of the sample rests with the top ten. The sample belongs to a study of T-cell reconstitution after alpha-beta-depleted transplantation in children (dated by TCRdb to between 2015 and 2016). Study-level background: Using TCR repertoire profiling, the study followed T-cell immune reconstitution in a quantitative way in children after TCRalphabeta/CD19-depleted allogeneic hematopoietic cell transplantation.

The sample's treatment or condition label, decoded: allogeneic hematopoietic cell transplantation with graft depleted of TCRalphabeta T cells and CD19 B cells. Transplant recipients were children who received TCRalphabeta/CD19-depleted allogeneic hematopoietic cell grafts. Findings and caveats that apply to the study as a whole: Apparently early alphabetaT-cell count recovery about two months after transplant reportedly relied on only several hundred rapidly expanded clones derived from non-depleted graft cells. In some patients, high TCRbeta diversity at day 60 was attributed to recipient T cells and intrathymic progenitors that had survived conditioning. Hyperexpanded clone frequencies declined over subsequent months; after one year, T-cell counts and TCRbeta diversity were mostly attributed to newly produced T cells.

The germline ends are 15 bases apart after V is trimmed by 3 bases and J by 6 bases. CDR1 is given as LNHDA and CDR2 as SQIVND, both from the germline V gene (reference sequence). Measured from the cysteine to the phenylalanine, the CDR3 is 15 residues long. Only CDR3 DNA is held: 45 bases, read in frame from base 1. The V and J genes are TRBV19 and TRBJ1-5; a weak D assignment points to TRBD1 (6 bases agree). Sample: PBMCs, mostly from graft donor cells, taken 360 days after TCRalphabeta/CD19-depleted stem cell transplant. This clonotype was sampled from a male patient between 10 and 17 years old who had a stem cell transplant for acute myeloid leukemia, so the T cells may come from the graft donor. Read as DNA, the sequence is TGTGCCAGTAGTATCTCTGGGGGCGCGGGTCAGCCCCAGCATTTT. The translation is CASSISGGAGQPQHF.